A selection of T cell receptor beta chains follows, all from one sample in a study of T cell responses to AZD1222 COVID-19 vaccine. Clones were sequenced by immunoSEQ multiplex PCR, and TCRdb holds only the in-frame ones, with some missing. The sample carries approximately 74,000 clones, about nine tenths recorded once. Sequenced here: peripheral blood, sampled on day 0 of AZD1222 vaccination. Every receptor here comes from an adult in good health. The CDR3 runs from the conserved cysteine through the conserved F or W. Fields, in order: J gene, D gene, clone size, V gene, CDR3 DNA, CDR3 protein. The D gene is left open where the match is weak. Clone size is given for some rows only: seen once, a few or many times, or a class if the clone is expanded.

j_gene: TRBJ2-3; d_gene: TRBD2; abundance: NA; v_gene: TRBV3-1/TRBV3-2; CDR3nt: TGTGCCAGCAGCCAAGAACGACTAGCGAGCAATACGCAGTATTTT; CDR3aa: CASSQERLASNTQYF
j_gene: TRBJ1-1; d_gene: NA; abundance: NA; v_gene: TRBV3-1/TRBV3-2; CDR3nt: TGTGCCAGTAGGGACTTGAACACTGAAGCTTTCTTT; CDR3aa: CASRDLNTEAFF
j_gene: TRBJ1-2; d_gene: NA; abundance: once; v_gene: TRBV19; CDR3nt: TGTGCCAGTAGTACCCCATCTAACTATGGCTACACCTTC; CDR3aa: CASSTPSNYGYTF
j_gene: TRBJ2-7; d_gene: TRBD1; abundance: NA; v_gene: TRBV15; CDR3nt: TGTGCCACCAGCAGAGATAGGGCAGGGGGTTCCTACGAGCAGTACTTC; CDR3aa: CATSRDRAGGSYEQYF
j_gene: TRBJ2-3; d_gene: TRBD2; abundance: NA; v_gene: TRBV10-3; CDR3nt: TGTGCCATCAGTGAGCGGGGGGGCCCGACAGATACGCAGTATTTT; CDR3aa: CAISERGGPTDTQYF
j_gene: TRBJ2-1; d_gene: TRBD2; abundance: NA; v_gene: TRBV5-1; CDR3nt: TGCGCCAGCAGCTTGGCCGGGTCTAGCGGGAGGAAGAATGAGCAGTTCTTC; CDR3aa: CASSLAGSSGRKNEQFF
j_gene: TRBJ2-1; d_gene: TRBD1; abundance: NA; v_gene: TRBV28; CDR3nt: TGTGCCAGCAGCACCGGACAGGGGGCCGGTGAGCAGTTCTTC; CDR3aa: CASSTGQGAGEQFF
j_gene: TRBJ1-2; d_gene: NA; abundance: NA; v_gene: TRBV7-2; CDR3nt: TGTGCCAGCAGCTTGGTTCGGGACATACCTAACTATGGCTACACCTTC; CDR3aa: CASSLVRDIPNYGYTF
j_gene: TRBJ1-2; d_gene: NA; abundance: NA; v_gene: TRBV2; CDR3nt: TGTGCCAGCAGTGAGGGGAACTATGGCTACACCTTC; CDR3aa: CASSEGNYGYTF
j_gene: TRBJ1-4; d_gene: TRBD1; abundance: NA; v_gene: TRBV9; CDR3nt: TGTGCCAGCAGCGTAGGGGCAGGGGGCTGGAATGAAAAACTGTTTTTT; CDR3aa: CASSVGAGGWNEKLFF
j_gene: TRBJ1-2; d_gene: NA; abundance: NA; v_gene: TRBV10-3; CDR3nt: TGTGCCATCCGACGGGACTCGGAGGGCTATGGCTACACCTTC; CDR3aa: CAIRRDSEGYGYTF
j_gene: TRBJ2-1; d_gene: NA; abundance: NA; v_gene: TRBV9; CDR3nt: TGTGCCAGCAGCCCCGAGGGGAGCTCCTACAATGAGCAGTTCTTC; CDR3aa: CASSPEGSSYNEQFF
j_gene: TRBJ1-2; d_gene: NA; abundance: NA; v_gene: TRBV12-3/TRBV12-4; CDR3nt: TGTGCCAGCAGTTCCCCGGGTAATGGCTACACCTTC; CDR3aa: CASSSPGNGYTF
j_gene: TRBJ1-6; d_gene: NA; abundance: NA; v_gene: TRBV28; CDR3nt: TGTGCCAGCAAAGACGGTAATTCACCCCTCCACTTT; CDR3aa: CASKDGNSPLHF
j_gene: TRBJ1-1; d_gene: TRBD1; abundance: once; v_gene: TRBV4-3; CDR3nt: TGCGCCAGCAGGCCAGGCGGACAGGGGAACACTGAAGCTTTCTTT; CDR3aa: CASRPGGQGNTEAFF
j_gene: TRBJ1-2; d_gene: NA; abundance: NA; v_gene: TRBV7-3; CDR3nt: TGTGCCAGCACCCCCCTGGCCGGGGGGGACTATGGCTACACCTTC; CDR3aa: CASTPLAGGDYGYTF
j_gene: TRBJ1-3; d_gene: NA; abundance: NA; v_gene: TRBV6-1; CDR3nt: TGTGCCAGCAGTGATTACATTGACACCATATATTTT; CDR3aa: CASSDYIDTIYF
j_gene: TRBJ1-6; d_gene: NA; abundance: NA; v_gene: TRBV2; CDR3nt: TGTGCCAGCAGTGAATGGGCCCTGAGCTCCTATAATTCACCCCTCCACTTT; CDR3aa: CASSEWALSSYNSPLHF
j_gene: TRBJ1-4; d_gene: NA; abundance: NA; v_gene: TRBV7-2; CDR3nt: TGTGCCAGCAGCTTAGGACGGGTTGACAGGTCCTATGAAAAACTGTTTTTT; CDR3aa: CASSLGRVDRSYEKLFF
j_gene: TRBJ2-1; d_gene: NA; abundance: NA; v_gene: TRBV19; CDR3nt: TGTGCCAGTAGTATTTTCTCGTTGAAGGGTCGGAATGAGCAGTTCTTC; CDR3aa: CASSIFSLKGRNEQFF
j_gene: TRBJ2-3; d_gene: NA; abundance: NA; v_gene: TRBV2; CDR3nt: TGTGCCAGCAGTCTTCAACTCGGAGACAGGCAGCGCACAGATACGCAGTATTTT; CDR3aa: CASSLQLGDRQRTDTQYF
j_gene: TRBJ2-5; d_gene: NA; abundance: NA; v_gene: TRBV24-1; CDR3nt: TGTGCCACCAGTGAACCAGCCAAGGGGCAGCAAGAGACCCAGTACTTC; CDR3aa: CATSEPAKGQQETQYF
j_gene: TRBJ2-3; d_gene: TRBD2; abundance: NA; v_gene: TRBV3-1/TRBV3-2; CDR3nt: TGTGCCAGCAGCCAAGACTTGATAGCGGGAGATACGCAGTATTTT; CDR3aa: CASSQDLIAGDTQYF
j_gene: TRBJ2-5; d_gene: NA; abundance: NA; v_gene: TRBV19; CDR3nt: TGTGCCAGTAGTTCTAGCACCCAAGAGACCCAGTACTTC; CDR3aa: CASSSSTQETQYF
j_gene: TRBJ1-4; d_gene: NA; abundance: NA; v_gene: TRBV10-1; CDR3nt: TGCGCCAGCAGTCCCGGGACGGATGAAAAACTGTTTTTT; CDR3aa: CASSPGTDEKLFF
j_gene: TRBJ1-3; d_gene: NA; abundance: NA; v_gene: TRBV6-5; CDR3nt: TGTGCCAGCAGTAACCCGTCTGGAAACACCATATATTTT; CDR3aa: CASSNPSGNTIYF
j_gene: TRBJ1-4; d_gene: TRBD1; abundance: NA; v_gene: TRBV5-1; CDR3nt: TGCGCCAGCCGCCTCCAGGGGGGTGAAAAACTGTTTTTT; CDR3aa: CASRLQGGEKLFF
j_gene: TRBJ2-4; d_gene: TRBD1; abundance: once; v_gene: TRBV4-1; CDR3nt: TGCGCCAGCAGCCAAGTGGATACAGGGGTAGCCAAAAACATTCAGTACTTC; CDR3aa: CASSQVDTGVAKNIQYF
j_gene: TRBJ2-1; d_gene: NA; abundance: once; v_gene: TRBV11-2; CDR3nt: TGTGCCAGCAGCTTCCCAAGACTGTACAATGAGCAGTTCTTC; CDR3aa: CASSFPRLYNEQFF
j_gene: TRBJ2-7; d_gene: NA; abundance: NA; v_gene: TRBV16; CDR3nt: TGTGCCAGCAGCCAGGGCGTAGACTACGAGCAGTACTTC; CDR3aa: CASSQGVDYEQYF
j_gene: TRBJ1-3; d_gene: NA; abundance: NA; v_gene: TRBV28; CDR3nt: TGTGCCAGCACCTCTTCCGTCACCATATATTTT; CDR3aa: CASTSSVTIYF
j_gene: TRBJ1-4; d_gene: TRBD1; abundance: NA; v_gene: TRBV18; CDR3nt: TGTGCCAGCTCACCGGGGACAGGGGATGAAAAACTGTTTTTT; CDR3aa: CASSPGTGDEKLFF
j_gene: TRBJ2-7; d_gene: NA; abundance: few; v_gene: TRBV11-2; CDR3nt: TGTGCCAGCAGCCTTCAACCGATTTCTGACGAGCAGTACTTC; CDR3aa: CASSLQPISDEQYF
j_gene: TRBJ2-7; d_gene: NA; abundance: NA; v_gene: TRBV27; CDR3nt: TGTGCCAGCAGTCACGGGACGGCGGCCCACGAGCAGTACTTC; CDR3aa: CASSHGTAAHEQYF
j_gene: TRBJ1-4; d_gene: TRBD1; abundance: NA; v_gene: TRBV5-1; CDR3nt: TGCGCCAGCAGCCTGCACGGGACAGATAATGAAAAACTGTTTTTT; CDR3aa: CASSLHGTDNEKLFF
j_gene: TRBJ1-6; d_gene: NA; abundance: few; v_gene: TRBV7-9; CDR3nt: TGTGCCAGCAGCCAGGGGATGGGAGCTTCACCCCTCCACTTT; CDR3aa: CASSQGMGASPLHF
j_gene: TRBJ2-2; d_gene: NA; abundance: NA; v_gene: TRBV4-3; CDR3nt: TGCGCCAGCAGCCCACACAGGGCGAACACCGGGGAGCTGTTTTTT; CDR3aa: CASSPHRANTGELFF
j_gene: TRBJ2-7; d_gene: NA; abundance: NA; v_gene: TRBV12-3/TRBV12-4; CDR3nt: TGTGCCAGCAGTTTGGGAACCTACGAGCAGTACTTC; CDR3aa: CASSLGTYEQYF
j_gene: TRBJ2-1; d_gene: NA; abundance: NA; v_gene: TRBV10-3; CDR3nt: TGTGCCATCAGTGAGTCGGGGGGAACTGAGCAGTTCTTC; CDR3aa: CAISESGGTEQFF
j_gene: TRBJ2-7; d_gene: NA; abundance: NA; v_gene: TRBV12-3/TRBV12-4; CDR3nt: TGTGCCAGCAGTTTCAGGAACTCCTACGAGCAGTACTTC; CDR3aa: CASSFRNSYEQYF
j_gene: TRBJ2-7; d_gene: NA; abundance: few; v_gene: TRBV2; CDR3nt: TGTGCCAGCAGTGGTATACCCACGGGGGTGGACGAGCAGTACTTC; CDR3aa: CASSGIPTGVDEQYF
j_gene: TRBJ2-3; d_gene: TRBD2; abundance: NA; v_gene: TRBV10-3; CDR3nt: TGTGCCATCAGCGCTAGCGGGGATCGCACAGATACGCAGTATTTT; CDR3aa: CAISASGDRTDTQYF
j_gene: TRBJ2-1; d_gene: NA; abundance: NA; v_gene: TRBV29-1; CDR3nt: TGCAGCGTGCGGGCCAGGGGGGAGGTTCTGAATGAGCAGTTCTTC; CDR3aa: CSVRARGEVLNEQFF
j_gene: TRBJ1-1; d_gene: TRBD1; abundance: NA; v_gene: TRBV19; CDR3nt: TGTGCCAGTAATGGGGGACAGTGGGGCACTGAAGCTTTCTTT; CDR3aa: CASNGGQWGTEAFF
j_gene: TRBJ2-7; d_gene: NA; abundance: NA; v_gene: TRBV9; CDR3nt: TGTGCCAGCAGCCCTAATAGGCCCGGGATCCCCTACGAGCAGTACTTC; CDR3aa: CASSPNRPGIPYEQYF
j_gene: TRBJ2-2; d_gene: TRBD2; abundance: NA; v_gene: TRBV30; CDR3nt: TGTGCCTGGAGAGATCGGGGGAGGGCCGGGGACACCGGGGAGCTGTTTTTT; CDR3aa: CAWRDRGRAGDTGELFF
j_gene: TRBJ2-1; d_gene: NA; abundance: NA; v_gene: TRBV11-3; CDR3nt: TGTGCCAGCAGCCCCGACTACAATGAGCAGTTCTTC; CDR3aa: CASSPDYNEQFF
j_gene: TRBJ2-5; d_gene: NA; abundance: NA; v_gene: TRBV24-1; CDR3nt: TGTGCCACCAGTGATTCCCTCGACATGGAGACCCAGTACTTC; CDR3aa: CATSDSLDMETQYF
j_gene: TRBJ1-1; d_gene: NA; abundance: NA; v_gene: TRBV6-1; CDR3nt: TGTGCCACCCGCCAGGAGAGGATGAACACTGAAGCTTTCTTT; CDR3aa: CATRQERMNTEAFF
j_gene: TRBJ2-1; d_gene: TRBD2; abundance: once; v_gene: TRBV4-3; CDR3nt: TGCGCCAGCAGCCAAACACTCCTGACTAGCGGGAGGAATGATGAGCAGTTCTTC; CDR3aa: CASSQTLLTSGRNDEQFF
j_gene: TRBJ2-1; d_gene: TRBD2; abundance: NA; v_gene: TRBV7-2; CDR3nt: TGTGCCAGCAGCTTAGTAGGGACTAGTAGCGGTGAGCAGTTCTTC; CDR3aa: CASSLVGTSSGEQFF
j_gene: TRBJ2-5; d_gene: NA; abundance: NA; v_gene: TRBV7-6; CDR3nt: TGTGCCAGCAGCTTAGCGTCGGCAGTCGAAGAGACCCAGTACTTC; CDR3aa: CASSLASAVEETQYF
j_gene: TRBJ2-5; d_gene: NA; abundance: NA; v_gene: TRBV2; CDR3nt: TGTGCCAGCAGATCAGGGGCGAACCAAGAGACCCAGTACTTC; CDR3aa: CASRSGANQETQYF
j_gene: TRBJ1-4; d_gene: TRBD1; abundance: NA; v_gene: TRBV10-3; CDR3nt: TGTGCCATCGGGGACAGCCTTAATGAAAAACTGTTTTTT; CDR3aa: CAIGDSLNEKLFF
j_gene: TRBJ1-4; d_gene: TRBD1; abundance: few; v_gene: TRBV5-1; CDR3nt: TGCGCCAGCAGCTTGACCCGGGACAGGAAAGATGAAAAACTGTTTTTT; CDR3aa: CASSLTRDRKDEKLFF
j_gene: TRBJ1-2; d_gene: TRBD1; abundance: NA; v_gene: TRBV19; CDR3nt: TGTGCCACCCGGTCCCAGGGGGCGCGGGGCTATGGCTACACCTTC; CDR3aa: CATRSQGARGYGYTF
j_gene: TRBJ1-2; d_gene: NA; abundance: NA; v_gene: TRBV30; CDR3nt: TGTGCCTCAGGACGGCCGAACTATGGCTACACCTTC; CDR3aa: CASGRPNYGYTF
j_gene: TRBJ2-4; d_gene: NA; abundance: NA; v_gene: TRBV10-3; CDR3nt: TGTGCTTCATCAGCGGGAAACATTCAGTACTTC; CDR3aa: CASSAGNIQYF
j_gene: TRBJ1-1; d_gene: TRBD1; abundance: NA; v_gene: TRBV30; CDR3nt: TGTGCCTGGAGCACAGGGGTAGGCACTGAAGCTTTCTTT; CDR3aa: CAWSTGVGTEAFF
j_gene: TRBJ1-1; d_gene: TRBD1; abundance: NA; v_gene: TRBV30; CDR3nt: TGTGCCAGAAGAGGGGGCAGCAACACTGAAGCTTTCTTT; CDR3aa: CARRGGSNTEAFF